A selection of T cell receptor beta chains follows, all from one sample in a study of T cell repertoires in cytomegalovirus infection. TCRdb passed the reads through MiXCR, listing each CDR3 protein once. The repertoire holds around 130,000 distinct CDR3 sequences, with approximately 9.2% as singletons. The sequencing input was PBMCs. Receptors originate from a human donor in good health (CMV status not recorded). Some clones in this sample may be carry-over from other donors' samples. CDR3s include the opening cysteine and the closing phenylalanine or tryptophan. D genes are given only for firm matches. For some rows the clone size is stated as once, few or many, or as a class when expanded; others skip it.

J: TRBJ1-4
V: TRBV5-1
D: TRBD1
size: many
CDR3: CASSAGTGREKLFF
DNA: TGCGCCAGCAGCGCCGGGACAGGACGGGAAAAACTGTTTTTT

J: TRBJ1-2
V: TRBV6-5
D: NA
size: few
CDR3: CASSNPGHGRYTF
DNA: TGTGCCAGCAGTAATCCGGGACATGGACGCTACACCTTC

J: TRBJ1-5
V: TRBV4-1
D: TRBD1
size: few
CDR3: CASSQSGQVRNQPQHF
DNA: TGCGCCAGCAGCCAATCAGGACAGGTCCGCAATCAGCCCCAGCATTTT

J: TRBJ1-1
V: TRBV29-1
D: TRBD1
size: NA
CDR3: CSVHGGQGHTEAFF
DNA: TGCAGCGTTCATGGGGGACAGGGGCACACTGAAGCTTTCTTT

J: TRBJ2-1
V: TRBV7-9
D: TRBD1
size: many
CDR3: CASSYGQGLAYNEQFF
DNA: TGTGCCAGCAGCTATGGACAGGGGTTAGCCTACAATGAGCAGTTCTTC

J: TRBJ2-7
V: TRBV7-9
D: TRBD1
size: many
CDR3: CASSDSETGNYEQYF
DNA: TGTGCCAGCAGCGACAGCGAGACAGGGAACTACGAGCAGTACTTC

J: TRBJ2-1
V: TRBV27
D: TRBD2
size: many
CDR3: CASRSGGAAAGNEQFF
DNA: TGTGCCAGCAGGTCGGGGGGGGCTGCCGCTGGCAATGAGCAGTTCTTC

J: TRBJ1-1
V: TRBV2
D: NA
size: few
CDR3: CASSVFLNTEAFF
DNA: TGTGCCAGCAGTGTCTTTTTGAACACTGAAGCTTTCTTT

J: TRBJ1-1
V: TRBV28
D: NA
size: many
CDR3: CASRLTGNTEAFF
DNA: TGTGCCAGCAGGCTCACGGGGAACACTGAAGCTTTCTTT

J: TRBJ2-7
V: TRBV25-1
D: NA
size: many
CDR3: CASSEGPYEQYF
DNA: TGTGCCAGCAGTGAAGGACCTTACGAGCAGTACTTC

J: TRBJ2-3
V: TRBV7-8
D: TRBD2
size: many
CDR3: CASSPRTSGGASDTQYF
DNA: TGTGCCAGCAGCCCTCGGACTAGCGGGGGGGCGTCAGATACGCAGTATTTT

J: TRBJ1-1
V: TRBV28
D: NA
size: many
CDR3: CASSLSVGAPRTEAFF
DNA: TGTGCCAGCAGTTTATCCGTAGGGGCGCCGAGAACTGAAGCTTTCTTT

J: TRBJ1-1
V: TRBV12-3/TRBV12-4
D: NA
size: few
CDR3: CASSQDTGPGVNTEAFF
DNA: TGTGCCAGCAGCCAAGACACAGGGCCGGGCGTGAACACTGAAGCTTTCTTT

J: TRBJ1-2
V: TRBV7-2
D: NA
size: medium-sized
CDR3: CASSLALTLYGYTF
DNA: TGTGCCAGCAGCTTAGCCTTGACCCTCTATGGCTACACCTTC

J: TRBJ1-1
V: TRBV7-4
D: NA
size: NA
CDR3: CASSWLGMNTEAVF
DNA: TGTGCCAGCAGCTGGCTGGGCATGAACACTGAAGCTGTCTTT

J: TRBJ2-1
V: TRBV20-1
D: TRBD2
size: few
CDR3: CSARGPLAGGLLGEQFF
DNA: TGCAGTGCTAGAGGTCCACTAGCGGGGGGGCTTTTAGGTGAGCAGTTCTTC

J: TRBJ1-1
V: TRBV5-1
D: NA
size: NA
CDR3: CASSFDGPPTEAFF
DNA: TGCGCCAGCAGCTTTGACGGACCTCCCACTGAAGCTTTCTTT

J: TRBJ1-3
V: TRBV20-1
D: NA
size: NA
CDR3: CSARLEGGNGNTIYF
DNA: TGCAGTGCTAGATTGGAGGGGGGAAATGGAAACACCATATATTTT

J: TRBJ2-1
V: TRBV6-4
D: NA
size: NA
CDR3: CATSRTTHDEQFF
DNA: TGTGCCACCAGCAGGACCACCCACGATGAGCAGTTCTTC

J: TRBJ1-4
V: TRBV28
D: TRBD1
size: many
CDR3: CASSLSYRGSNEKLFF
DNA: TGTGCCAGCAGCCTCTCCTACAGGGGTAGTAATGAAAAACTGTTTTTT

J: TRBJ1-3
V: TRBV29-1
D: TRBD1
size: few
CDR3: CSVTGDSGNTIYF
DNA: TGCAGCGTTACAGGGGACTCTGGAAACACCATATATTTT

J: TRBJ1-6
V: TRBV20-1
D: NA
size: few
CDR3: CSARTEGSPLHF
DNA: TGCAGTGCTAGAACCGAGGGTTCACCCCTCCACTTT

J: TRBJ2-5
V: TRBV20-1
D: NA
size: few
CDR3: CSASTGAPGTQYF
DNA: TGCAGTGCGTCCACGGGGGCCCCAGGGACCCAGTACTTC

J: TRBJ2-1
V: TRBV7-8
D: NA
size: many
CDR3: CASSLGRGGVYNEQFF
DNA: TGTGCCAGCAGCTTAGGGAGGGGGGGGGTCTACAATGAGCAGTTCTTC

J: TRBJ1-4
V: TRBV12-3/TRBV12-4
D: NA
size: many
CDR3: CASSLARNSNFLEKLFF
DNA: TGTGCCAGCAGTTTAGCGCGTAACAGCAACTTTTTGGAAAAACTGTTTTTT

J: TRBJ2-3
V: TRBV29-1
D: NA
size: NA
CDR3: CSVDEGADTQYF
DNA: TGCAGCGTTGATGAAGGCGCAGATACGCAGTATTTT

J: TRBJ1-3
V: TRBV24-1
D: NA
size: NA
CDR3: CATSDTAGNTIYF
DNA: TGTGCCACCAGTGACACAGCCGGAAACACCATATATTTT

J: TRBJ1-1
V: TRBV20-1
D: NA
size: many
CDR3: CSARDKGMNTEAFF
DNA: TGCAGTGCTAGAGATAAGGGAATGAACACTGAAGCTTTCTTT

J: TRBJ2-5
V: TRBV20-1
D: NA
size: many
CDR3: CSATDPRFETQYF
DNA: TGCAGTGCTACGGACCCCCGGTTCGAGACCCAGTACTTC

J: TRBJ2-1
V: TRBV7-2
D: TRBD2
size: many
CDR3: CASSLSGGETNEQFF
DNA: TGTGCCAGCAGCTTGAGCGGGGGAGAGACCAATGAGCAGTTCTTC

J: TRBJ2-1
V: TRBV7-2
D: TRBD1
size: many
CDR3: CASSLGTGPYNEQFF
DNA: TGTGCCAGCAGCTTAGGGACAGGGCCCTACAATGAGCAGTTCTTC

J: TRBJ1-2
V: TRBV7-8
D: NA
size: many
CDR3: CASSLDELQGIANYGYTF
DNA: TGTGCCAGCAGCTTAGACGAACTCCAGGGTATTGCTAACTATGGCTACACCTTC

J: TRBJ2-2
V: TRBV20-1
D: NA
size: few
CDR3: CSGASDTGELFF
DNA: TGCAGTGGAGCATCCGACACCGGGGAGCTGTTTTTT

J: TRBJ2-4
V: TRBV20-1
D: NA
size: many
CDR3: CSASGEAGSENIQYF
DNA: TGCAGTGCATCAGGGGAGGCAGGGAGCGAAAACATTCAGTACTTC

J: TRBJ1-6
V: TRBV3-1
D: NA
size: many
CDR3: CASSRRQANSPLHF
DNA: TGTGCCAGCAGCCGGAGGCAGGCTAATTCACCCCTCCACTTT

J: TRBJ1-1
V: TRBV6-6
D: NA
size: many
CDR3: CATILAQATEAFF
DNA: TGTGCCACCATTCTGGCACAGGCTACTGAAGCTTTCTTT

J: TRBJ1-1
V: TRBV2
D: NA
size: NA
CDR3: CASSGGSGRLGTEAFF
DNA: TGTGCCAGCAGTGGAGGTTCGGGGCGCTTAGGCACTGAAGCTTTCTTT

J: TRBJ2-2
V: TRBV25-1
D: NA
size: many
CDR3: CASSRENTGELFF
DNA: TGTGCCAGCAGTCGGGAGAACACCGGGGAGCTGTTTTTT

J: TRBJ1-1
V: TRBV5-6
D: NA
size: many
CDR3: CASSLLRMNTEAFF
DNA: TGTGCCAGCAGCTTGTTGCGAATGAACACTGAAGCTTTCTTT

J: TRBJ1-4
V: TRBV7-9
D: NA
size: many
CDR3: CASSKSGTRGEKLFF
DNA: TGTGCCAGCAGCAAATCCGGCACGAGGGGGGAAAAACTGTTTTTT

J: TRBJ2-7
V: TRBV2
D: NA
size: many
CDR3: CASSPGVSYEQYF
DNA: TGTGCCAGCAGTCCAGGGGTCTCCTACGAGCAGTACTTC

J: TRBJ2-5
V: TRBV7-2
D: NA
size: many
CDR3: CASSLEGGRETQYF
DNA: TGTGCCAGCAGCTTAGAGGGGGGGAGGGAGACCCAGTACTTC

J: TRBJ1-2
V: TRBV6-5
D: NA
size: many
CDR3: CASTPTLTVAGYTF
DNA: TGTGCCAGCACACCCACCCTCACTGTGGCTGGCTACACCTTC

J: TRBJ1-2
V: TRBV7-2
D: NA
size: many
CDR3: CASGSGPPYGYTF
DNA: TGTGCCAGCGGATCCGGGCCACCATATGGCTACACCTTC

J: TRBJ2-5
V: TRBV11-2
D: TRBD2
size: many
CDR3: CASSLGLLAGNQETQYF
DNA: TGTGCCAGCAGCTTAGGTTTGCTAGCGGGTAATCAAGAGACCCAGTACTTC

J: TRBJ2-3
V: TRBV9
D: TRBD2
size: many
CDR3: CASSVASGDSTDTQYF
DNA: TGTGCCAGCAGCGTAGCCAGCGGGGATAGCACAGATACGCAGTATTTT

J: TRBJ2-3
V: TRBV29-1
D: NA
size: NA
CDR3: CSVVGLQFVTQYF
DNA: TGCAGCGTTGTCGGGCTGCAGTTCGTCACGCAGTATTTT

J: TRBJ2-5
V: TRBV10-3
D: NA
size: few
CDR3: CATGGFSQETQYF
DNA: TGTGCCACCGGGGGCTTCTCGCAAGAGACCCAGTACTTC

J: TRBJ1-2
V: TRBV2
D: NA
size: many
CDR3: CASTALYGYTF
DNA: TGTGCCAGCACGGCACTCTATGGCTACACCTTC

J: TRBJ2-3
V: TRBV12-5
D: NA
size: few
CDR3: CASGPGTTHVTQYF
DNA: TGTGCTAGTGGCCCCGGGACAACACACGTTACGCAGTATTTT

J: TRBJ2-1
V: TRBV12-3/TRBV12-4
D: NA
size: many
CDR3: CASKALEDSYNEQFF
DNA: TGTGCCAGCAAGGCCCTAGAGGACAGCTACAATGAGCAGTTCTTC

J: TRBJ2-7
V: TRBV14
D: NA
size: NA
CDR3: CASSQEDSFSYEQYF
DNA: TGTGCCAGCAGCCAAGAGGACAGCTTTTCCTACGAGCAGTACTTC

J: TRBJ1-2
V: TRBV5-5
D: NA
size: NA
CDR3: CASSLEGVDGYTF
DNA: TGTGCCAGCAGCTTGGAAGGGGTCGATGGCTACACCTTC

J: TRBJ1-1
V: TRBV7-9
D: NA
size: NA
CDR3: CASSSLRGRNTEAFF
DNA: TGTGCCAGCAGCTCCTTGCGGGGGAGGAACACTGAAGCTTTCTTT

J: TRBJ2-7
V: TRBV4-1
D: NA
size: many
CDR3: CASSPGGVEQYF
DNA: TGCGCCAGCAGCCCTGGAGGGGTCGAGCAGTACTTC

J: TRBJ2-7
V: TRBV12-3/TRBV12-4
D: NA
size: many
CDR3: CASSRPWAEQYF
DNA: TGTGCCAGCAGCCGCCCGTGGGCGGAGCAGTACTTC

J: TRBJ2-3
V: TRBV29-1
D: NA
size: few
CDR3: CSTKDSDTQYF
DNA: TGCAGCACGAAGGATTCAGATACGCAGTATTTT

J: TRBJ2-7
V: TRBV18
D: NA
size: NA
CDR3: CASSPFGRDYEQYF
DNA: TGTGCCAGCTCACCATTCGGCAGGGATTACGAGCAGTACTTC

J: TRBJ2-1
V: TRBV6-2/TRBV6-3
D: TRBD1
size: many
CDR3: CATQGYNEQFF
DNA: TGTGCCACACAGGGGTACAATGAGCAGTTCTTC